The 20 T cell receptor beta chains given below trace back to one sample, sequenced in a study of regulatory T cells in long-lasting Graves disease. Researchers made TCR beta libraries by using iRepertoire HTBI primers and running Arm-PCR on CDR3 regions. TCRdb reprocessed the multiplex PCR reads via MiXCR and lists one record per CDR3 protein. The sample holds roughly 610,000 distinct CDR3 sequences, approximately 15% seen once. The time point was: newly diagnosed GD, antithyroid drugs for less than 3 months. The TCR library was prepared using RNA isolated from PBMCs. These data also formed part of another study, on T cells in Graves' hyperthyroidism and ophthalmopathy.

The material sequenced was peripheral blood mononuclear cells (PBMCs), taken at new diagnosis, from a patient treated with antithyroid drugs. The receptors stem from a woman in her thirties with Graves disease.

This clonotype has a count of ten or more. The rearrangement uses TRBV27 and TRBJ2-1; weak D call: TRBD1 (5 bases). Trimming took 2 bases from V and 7 from J, leaving 12 bases between them. There are 14 residues in the CDR3. CDR1 and CDR2 (germline): MNHEY, SMNVEV (reference sequence). The CDR3 region is CASSLIKQGNEQFF. CDR3 DNA sequence: TGTGCCAGCAGTTTAATTAAGCAGGGTAATGAGCAGTTCTTC.

In its sample, this clonotype was seen many times. The J gene is TRBJ1-1, the V gene TRBV20-1; D is possibly TRBD1 (6 bases). The germline CDR1 and CDR2 sequences are DFQATT and SNEGSKA (reference sequence). The CDR3 has 14 amino acids. The V end lost 5 bases, the J end lost 0 bases, and 13 bases lay between the germline ends. CDR3 residues: CSARRGAMNTEAFF. The CDR3 DNA reads TGCAGTGCTCGTAGGGGGGCAATGAACACTGAAGCTTTCTTT.

This clonotype was picked up many times. The rearrangement joins TRBV28 to TRBJ2-7; D perhaps matches TRBD1 (5 bases). The CDR3 runs 15 residues. Germline V gives CDR1 MDHEN, CDR2 SYDVKM. With 5 bases removed from V and 5 bases from J, the gap between germline ends came to 19 bases. The CDR3 reads CASSPPTAKKHEQYF. The DNA for the CDR3 is TGTGCCAGCAGTCCCCCGACAGCGAAGAAACACGAGCAGTACTTC.

This rearrangement joins TRBV7-9 to TRBJ2-7; no reliable D call. Per the germline V gene, CDR1 is SEHNR and CDR2 is FQNEAQ (reference sequence). V lost 1 base and J 7 bases, leaving 14 bases between the germline ends. CDR3 length: 14 residues. The CDR3: CASSLGVGFGEQYF. In DNA, the CDR3 is TGTGCCAGCAGCTTAGGTGTGGGGTTCGGGGAGCAGTACTTC.

V gene TRBV28 combines with J gene TRBJ1-6; 9 bases are shared with TRBD1. V shed 11 bases and J 9 bases; nucleotides not matched to a gene: 8. CDR3 size: 13 residues. CDR1 MDHEN and CDR2 SYDVKM come from the germline V gene. CDR3 sequence: CAGRDRAFSPLHF. Written as DNA, the CDR3 is TGTGCCGGCCGGGACAGGGCCTTTTCACCCCTCCACTTT.

This chain connects TRBV24-1 to TRBJ2-2; 7 bases line up with TRBD1. Looked up from germline, CDR1 is KGHDR and CDR2 is SFDVKD. The V gene end was trimmed by 8 bases and the J gene end by 3 bases; junction bases not matched to a gene: 8. The CDR3 covers 15 residues. For the CDR3, the DNA is TGTGCCACCAAAGGGACAGAGGGGGACACCGGGGAGCTGTTTTTT. Its protein product is CATKGTEGDTGELFF.

The chain recombines TRBV30 with TRBJ2-5, with TRBD2 matching over 10 bases. CDR1 is GTSNPN and CDR2 is SVGIG in the germline V gene (reference sequence). The CDR3 extends over 17 amino acids. After removal of 1 base from V and 5 bases from J, the junction contained 13 bases not matched to a gene. CDR3 in DNA: TGTGCCTGGAGTGCCGGACTAGCGGCCCTCAGTAGGGAGACCCAGTACTTC. Amino acid sequence: CAWSAGLAALSRETQYF.

This clonotype was counted ten times or more. The chain has TRBV29-1 and TRBJ1-3; no reliable D call. The CDR3 length is 13 residues. CDR1 is SQVTM, CDR2 ANQGSEA, per germline. The germline V and J ends were trimmed by 0 bases and 0 bases, with 3 bases remaining between them. CDR3 sequence (DNA): TGCAGCGTTGAAGAAATCTCTGGAAACACCATATATTTT. Translated: CSVEEISGNTIYF.

This clonotype was seen a few times. The CDR3 sequence: CASSQDSTGHGGYEQYF. The CDR3 bases are TGCGCCAGCAGCCAAGACTCGACAGGGCACGGCGGCTACGAGCAGTACTTC. The chain joins TRBV4-1 to TRBJ2-7, with TRBD1 matching over 7 bases. Germline CDR1 and CDR2: MGHRA and YSYEKL. CDR3 length: 17 residues. After removal of 0 bases from V and 3 bases from J, the junction contained 11 bases not matched to a gene.

The rearrangement links TRBV19 to TRBJ2-1; D is unresolved. The CDR3 spans 16 residues. V was clipped by 2 bases and J by 5 bases, with 16 bases between them. Germline CDR1 reads LNHDA; CDR2 reads SQIVND (reference sequence). Here the CDR3 reads CASSILGSAKDNEQFF. CDR3 DNA: TGTGCCAGTAGTATATTAGGGTCGGCAAAAGACAATGAGCAGTTCTTC.

The chain couples TRBV13 to TRBJ2-2, with 10 bases identical to TRBD2. After removal of 8 bases from V and 7 bases from J, the junction contained 10 bases not matched to a gene. From germline, CDR1 is PRHDT and CDR2 FYEKMQ (reference sequence). The length of the CDR3 is 15 residues. The CDR3 nucleotides read TGTGCCAGCGGGGGATTACTAGCGGGAATCGGGGAGCTGTTTTTT. Translating it yields CASGGLLAGIGELFF.

This clonotype was observed many times. The chain uses TRBV24-1 and TRBJ2-7; 9 bases map to TRBD1. This CDR3 contains 16 residues. CDR1 KGHDR and CDR2 SFDVKD come from the germline V gene. V shed 4 bases and J 3 bases; nucleotides not matched to a gene: 9. The CDR3, as DNA: TGTGCCACCAGTGACGCGGACAGGGGAGGAATCTACGAGCAGTACTTC. Amino acid sequence: CATSDADRGGIYEQYF.

This clonotype appeared a few times. The chain links TRBV4-1 to TRBJ1-5; no clear D gene. Germline CDR1 is MGHRA and CDR2 is YSYEKL. Trimming removed 1 base at V and 6 bases at J, with 13 bases between. This CDR3 has 15 residues. The CDR3 reads CASSQADTHGQPQHF. The CDR3 DNA reads TGCGCCAGCAGCCAAGCCGACACGCACGGTCAGCCCCAGCATTTT.

The chain is built from TRBV7-3 and TRBJ2-7, with 8 bases aligning to TRBD2. Per germline, CDR1 SGHTA and CDR2 FQGTGA. The CDR3 is made up of 14 amino acids. The trim removed 5 bases at V and 5 bases at J, leaving 8 bases unmatched. CDR3 DNA sequence: TGTGCCAGCAGCCGGGGGGGAGGGCTGAACGAGCAGTACTTC. It codes for CASSRGGGLNEQYF. Looking up the rest from reference TRBV7-3 and TRBJ2-7 gives the full variable domain: GAGVSQTPSNKVTEKGKYVELRCDPISGHTALYWYRQSLGQGPEFLIYFQGTGAADDSGLPNDRFFAVRPEGSVSTLKIQRTERGDSAVYLCASSRGGGLNEQYFGPGTRLTVT.

Only a few counts were recorded for this clonotype. This rearrangement joins TRBV18 to TRBJ2-1; D call uncertain. The CDR3 is 16 residues long. Trimming removed 6 bases at V and 0 bases at J, with 15 bases between. The germline V gene has CDR1 KGHSH and CDR2 LQKENI. CDR3 sequence reads: CASSRPGESSYNEQFF. CDR3 nucleotide sequence: TGTGCCAGCTCGAGACCAGGTGAGAGCTCCTACAATGAGCAGTTCTTC.

This clonotype was detected ten times or more. The chain joins TRBV7-8 to TRBJ1-1; no definite D call. CDR1 is SGHVS and CDR2 is FQNEAQ in the germline V gene. The CDR3 runs to 17 residues. The V end was cut by 3 bases, the J end by 0 bases, with 17 bases between. The CDR3 here is CASSFVFDSRVNTEAFF. Here the CDR3 DNA reads TGTGCCAGCAGCTTTGTATTTGATTCCCGGGTGAACACTGAAGCTTTCTTT.

This clonotype was seen ten or more times. This chain uses TRBV28 with TRBJ1-1; a weak D match, TRBD1 (6 bases). Germline V lookup: CDR1 MDHEN, CDR2 SYDVKM. The CDR3 runs 14 residues. Trimming removed 8 bases from V and 0 bases from J, with 13 bases in between. CDR3 in DNA: TGTGCCAGCCGAAGAGGGGGGATGAACACTGAAGCTTTCTTT. It is translated as CASRRGGMNTEAFF.

The table lists this clonotype with many counts. The V call is TRBV10-1, the J call TRBJ2-3; 12 bases line up with TRBD1. Germline loops: CDR1 WNHNN, CDR2 SYGVQD (reference sequence). The CDR3 spans 15 residues. J lost 4 bases, V lost 6 bases, and 5 bases had no gene match. CDR3 in DNA: TGCGCCAGCAGCCCTGGGACAGGGGGCGCAGATACGCAGTATTTT. It encodes CASSPGTGGADTQYF.

This clonotype has at least ten counts. The chain has TRBV28 and TRBJ2-1; perhaps TRBD2 as D (5 bases). The CDR3 is 16 residues long. CDR1 is MDHEN and CDR2 is SYDVKM in the germline V gene. Trimming took 4 bases from V and 6 from J, leaving 19 bases between them. Here the CDR3 reads CASSSGTSSSFNEQFF. The CDR3 DNA follows: TGTGCCAGCAGTTCGGGAACTAGTTCGTCTTTCAATGAGCAGTTCTTC.

Comment on this clonotype: One base away lies a much larger clone, so this may be a sequencing read error. V and J are TRBV12-3 or TRBV12-4 and TRBJ2-3; TRBD2 agrees at 11 bases. V lost 5 bases and J lost 1; bases outside the gene matches: 14. This CDR3 region has 19 residues. This CDR3 is CASSGGQGTTSGGTDTQYF. CDR3 nucleotides: TGTGCCAGCAGTGGAGGACAGGGAACGACTAGCGGGGGCACAGATACGCAGTATTTT.